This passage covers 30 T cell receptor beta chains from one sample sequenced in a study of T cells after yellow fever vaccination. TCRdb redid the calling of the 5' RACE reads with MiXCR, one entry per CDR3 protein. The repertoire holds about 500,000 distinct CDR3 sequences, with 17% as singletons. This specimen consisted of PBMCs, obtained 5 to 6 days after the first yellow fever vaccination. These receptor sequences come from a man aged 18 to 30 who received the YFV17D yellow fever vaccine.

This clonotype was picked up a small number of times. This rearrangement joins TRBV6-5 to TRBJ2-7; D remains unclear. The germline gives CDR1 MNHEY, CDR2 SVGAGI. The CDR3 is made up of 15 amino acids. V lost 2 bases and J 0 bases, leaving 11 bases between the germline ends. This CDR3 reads CASSYHRTSSYEQYF. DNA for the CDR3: TGTGCCAGCAGTTACCACAGAACGAGCTCCTACGAGCAGTACTTC.

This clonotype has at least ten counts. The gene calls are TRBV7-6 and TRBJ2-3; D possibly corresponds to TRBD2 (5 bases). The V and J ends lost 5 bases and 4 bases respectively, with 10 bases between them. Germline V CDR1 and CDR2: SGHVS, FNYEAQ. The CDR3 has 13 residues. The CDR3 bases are TGTGCCAGCAGCCCGCCCGGGGCAGATACGCAGTATTTT. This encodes CASSPPGADTQYF.

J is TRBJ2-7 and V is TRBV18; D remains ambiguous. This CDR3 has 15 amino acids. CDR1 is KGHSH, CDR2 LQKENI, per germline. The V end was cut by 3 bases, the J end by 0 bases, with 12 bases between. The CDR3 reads CASSPENLNSYEQYV. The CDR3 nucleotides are TGTGCCAGCTCACCGGAGAACTTGAACTCCTACGAGCAGTACGTC.

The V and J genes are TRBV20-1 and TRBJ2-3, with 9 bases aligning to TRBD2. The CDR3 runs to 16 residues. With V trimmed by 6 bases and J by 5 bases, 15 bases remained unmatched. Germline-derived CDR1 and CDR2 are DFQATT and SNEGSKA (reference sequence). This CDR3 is CSASQGRGGRGDTQYF. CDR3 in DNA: TGCAGTGCCTCTCAGGGGCGGGGGGGCCGCGGAGATACGCAGTATTTT.

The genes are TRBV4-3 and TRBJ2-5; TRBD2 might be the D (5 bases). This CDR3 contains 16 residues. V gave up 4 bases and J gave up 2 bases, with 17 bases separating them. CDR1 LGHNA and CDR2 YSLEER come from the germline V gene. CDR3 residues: CASSPRVDGGQETQYF. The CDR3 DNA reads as TGCGCCAGCAGCCCCCGGGTGGACGGAGGACAAGAGACCCAGTACTTC.

The CDR3 DNA reads TGTGCCAGCATCTCTGGTAGGGGGTCACCCCTCCACTTT. Translating gives CASISGRGSPLHF. The V call is TRBV7-9, the J call TRBJ1-6; TRBD1 is a possible D gene (6 bases). CDR3 length: 13 residues. CDR1 is SEHNR and CDR2 is FQNEAQ in the germline V gene (reference sequence). Trimming took off 7 bases at V and 10 bases at J, with 14 bases between the two ends.

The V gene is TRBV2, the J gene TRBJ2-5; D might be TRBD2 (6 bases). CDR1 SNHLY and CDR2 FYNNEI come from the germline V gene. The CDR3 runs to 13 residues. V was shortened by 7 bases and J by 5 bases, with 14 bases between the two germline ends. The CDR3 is CASTVVGGETQYF. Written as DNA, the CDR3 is TGTGCCAGCACGGTGGTAGGAGGGGAGACCCAGTACTTC.

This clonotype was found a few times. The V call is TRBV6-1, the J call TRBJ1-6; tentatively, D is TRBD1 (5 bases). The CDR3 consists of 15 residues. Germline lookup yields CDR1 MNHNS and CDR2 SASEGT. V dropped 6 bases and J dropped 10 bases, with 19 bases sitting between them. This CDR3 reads CASSQQEASWSPLHF. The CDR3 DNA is TGTGCCAGCAGCCAACAGGAAGCATCGTGGTCACCCCTCCACTTT.

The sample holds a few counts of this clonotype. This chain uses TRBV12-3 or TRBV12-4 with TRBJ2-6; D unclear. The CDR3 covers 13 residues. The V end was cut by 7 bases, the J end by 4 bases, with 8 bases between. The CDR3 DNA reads TGTGCCAGCACCTTTGCCGGGGCCAACGTCCTGACTTTC. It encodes CASTFAGANVLTF.

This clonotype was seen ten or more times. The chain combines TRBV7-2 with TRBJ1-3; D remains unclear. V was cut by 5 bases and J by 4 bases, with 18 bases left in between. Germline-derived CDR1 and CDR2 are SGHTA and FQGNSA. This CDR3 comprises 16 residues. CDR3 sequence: CASSPQSSGSGNTIYF. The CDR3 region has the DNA TGTGCCAGCAGCCCTCAGAGTTCTGGGTCGGGAAACACCATATATTTT.

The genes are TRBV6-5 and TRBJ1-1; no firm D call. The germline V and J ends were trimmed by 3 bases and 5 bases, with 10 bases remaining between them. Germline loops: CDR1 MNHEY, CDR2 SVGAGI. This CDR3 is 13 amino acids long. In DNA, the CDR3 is TGTGCCAGCAGTTATAACCGGGAAACTGAAGCTTTCTTT. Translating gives CASSYNRETEAFF.

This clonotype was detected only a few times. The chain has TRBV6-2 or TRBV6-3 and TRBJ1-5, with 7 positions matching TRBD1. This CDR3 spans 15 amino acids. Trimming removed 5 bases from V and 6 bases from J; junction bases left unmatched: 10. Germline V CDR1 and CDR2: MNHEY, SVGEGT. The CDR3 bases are TGTGCCAGCAGTAGCGACAGGGTTAAGATTCAGCCCCAGCATTTT. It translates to CASSSDRVKIQPQHF.

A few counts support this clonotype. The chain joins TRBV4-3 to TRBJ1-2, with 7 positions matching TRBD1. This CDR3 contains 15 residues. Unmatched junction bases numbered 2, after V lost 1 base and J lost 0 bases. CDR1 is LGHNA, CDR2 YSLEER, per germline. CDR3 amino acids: CASSQAGTANYGYTF. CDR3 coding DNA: TGCGCCAGCAGCCAAGCCGGGACAGCTAACTATGGCTACACCTTC.

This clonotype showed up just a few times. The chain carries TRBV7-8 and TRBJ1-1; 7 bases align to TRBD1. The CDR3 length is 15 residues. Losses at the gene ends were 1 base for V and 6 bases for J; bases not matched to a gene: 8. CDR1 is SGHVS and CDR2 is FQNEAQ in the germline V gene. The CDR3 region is CASSLEARGWSEAFF. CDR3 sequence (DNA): TGTGCCAGCAGCTTAGAAGCCAGGGGGTGGTCTGAAGCTTTCTTT.

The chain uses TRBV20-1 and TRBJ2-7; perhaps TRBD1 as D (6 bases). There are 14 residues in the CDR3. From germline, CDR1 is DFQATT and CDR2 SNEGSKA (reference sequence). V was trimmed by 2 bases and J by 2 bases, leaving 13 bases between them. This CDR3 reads CSARPLDRTYEQYF. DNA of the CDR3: TGCAGTGCTAGACCTCTGGACAGAACCTACGAGCAGTACTTC.

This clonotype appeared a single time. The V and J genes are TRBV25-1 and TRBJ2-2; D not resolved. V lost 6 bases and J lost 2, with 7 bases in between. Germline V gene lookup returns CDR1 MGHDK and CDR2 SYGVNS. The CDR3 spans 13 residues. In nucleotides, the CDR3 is TGTGCCAGCAGAAGAGATAACACCGGGGAGCTGTTTTTT. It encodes CASRRDNTGELFF.

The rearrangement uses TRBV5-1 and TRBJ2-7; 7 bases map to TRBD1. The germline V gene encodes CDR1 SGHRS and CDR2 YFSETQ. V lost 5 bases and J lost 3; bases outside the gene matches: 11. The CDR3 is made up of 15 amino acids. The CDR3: CASRRAPGGDYEQYV. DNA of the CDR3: TGCGCCAGCAGGAGGGCCCCAGGGGGAGACTACGAGCAGTACGTC.

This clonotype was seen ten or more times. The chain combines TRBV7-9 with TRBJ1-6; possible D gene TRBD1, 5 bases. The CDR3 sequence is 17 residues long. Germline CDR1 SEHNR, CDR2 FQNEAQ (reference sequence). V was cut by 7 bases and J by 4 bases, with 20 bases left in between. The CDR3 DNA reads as TGTGCCAGCACCAACCATGGGAGGGGTGCTTATAATTCACCCCTCCACTTT. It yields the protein CASTNHGRGAYNSPLHF. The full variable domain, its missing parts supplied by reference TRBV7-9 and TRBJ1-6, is DTGVSQNPRHKITKRGQNVTFRCDPISEHNRLYWYRQTLGQGPEFLTYFQNEAQLEKSRLLSDRFSAERPKGSFSTLEIQRTEQGDSAMYLCASTNHGRGAYNSPLHFGNGTRLTVT.

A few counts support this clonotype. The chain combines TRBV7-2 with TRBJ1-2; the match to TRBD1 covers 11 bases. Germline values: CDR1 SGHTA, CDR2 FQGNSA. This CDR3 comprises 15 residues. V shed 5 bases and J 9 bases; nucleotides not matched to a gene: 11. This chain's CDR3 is CASSIPGQGGVSYTF. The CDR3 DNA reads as TGTGCCAGCAGCATCCCGGGACAGGGGGGCGTCAGCTACACCTTC. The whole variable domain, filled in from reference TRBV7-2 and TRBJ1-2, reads GAGVSQSPSNKVTEKGKDVELRCDPISGHTALYWYRQSLGQGLEFLIYFQGNSAPDKSGLPSDRFSAERTGGSVSTLTIQRTQQEDSAVYLCASSIPGQGGVSYTFGSGTRLTVV.

The CDR3 sequence: CASNEGTEAFF. The CDR3 DNA is TGTGCCAGCAATGAGGGCACTGAAGCTTTCTTT. The V call is TRBV12-3 or TRBV12-4, the J call TRBJ1-1, with D hard to call. The CDR3 extends over 11 amino acids. V lost 7 bases, J lost 4 bases, and 7 bases lay in between.

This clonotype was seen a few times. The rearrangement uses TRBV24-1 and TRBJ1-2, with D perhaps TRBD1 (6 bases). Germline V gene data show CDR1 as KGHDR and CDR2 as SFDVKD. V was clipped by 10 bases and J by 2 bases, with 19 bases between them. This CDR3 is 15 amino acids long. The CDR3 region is CATNRVEGGNYGYTF. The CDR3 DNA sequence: TGTGCCACAAACAGGGTGGAGGGAGGGAACTATGGCTACACCTTC.

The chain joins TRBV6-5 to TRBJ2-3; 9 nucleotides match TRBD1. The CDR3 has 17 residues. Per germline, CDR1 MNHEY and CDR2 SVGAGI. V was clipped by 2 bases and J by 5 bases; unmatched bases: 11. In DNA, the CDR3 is TGTGCCAGCAGTTACCCACCATCGCCGGGACAGGGAGATACGCAGTATTTT. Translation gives CASSYPPSPGQGDTQYF.

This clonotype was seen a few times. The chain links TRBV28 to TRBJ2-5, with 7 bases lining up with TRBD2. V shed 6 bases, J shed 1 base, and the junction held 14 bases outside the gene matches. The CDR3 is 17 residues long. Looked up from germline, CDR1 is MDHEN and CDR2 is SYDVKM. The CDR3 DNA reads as TGTGCCAGCAGCTCCACTCCCTGGCGGGAGTCCCAAGAGACCCAGTACTTC. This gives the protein CASSSTPWRESQETQYF. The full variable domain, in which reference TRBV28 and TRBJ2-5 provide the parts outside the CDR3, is DVKVTQSSRYLVKRTGEKVFLECVQDMDHENMFWYRQDPGLGLRLIYFSYDVKMKEKGDIPEGYSVSREKKERFSLILESASTNQTSMYLCASSSTPWRESQETQYFGPGTRLLVL.

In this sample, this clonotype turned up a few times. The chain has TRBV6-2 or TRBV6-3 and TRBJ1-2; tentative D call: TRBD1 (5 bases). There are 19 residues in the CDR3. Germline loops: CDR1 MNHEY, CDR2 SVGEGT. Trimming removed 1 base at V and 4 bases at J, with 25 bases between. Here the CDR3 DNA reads TGTGCCAGCAGTTACTTCTTCGCAGGGTTTAGGAATTCGGCCTATGGCTACACCTTC. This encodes CASSYFFAGFRNSAYGYTF.

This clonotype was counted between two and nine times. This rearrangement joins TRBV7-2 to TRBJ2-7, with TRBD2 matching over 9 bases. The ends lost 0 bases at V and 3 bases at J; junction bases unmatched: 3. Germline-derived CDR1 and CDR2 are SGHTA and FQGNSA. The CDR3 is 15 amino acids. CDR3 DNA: TGTGCCAGCAGCTTAGCGAGAGCGGGGGGCTACGAGCAGTACGTC. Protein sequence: CASSLARAGGYEQYV.

The CDR3 DNA follows: TGTGCCAGCAGCTTAGAACGGGACTCCACCGGGGGAAACACCATATATTTT. Protein sequence: CASSLERDSTGGNTIYF. V gene TRBV11-2 combines with J gene TRBJ1-3; D is perhaps TRBD1 (5 bases). The CDR3 contains 17 residues. Germline lookup yields CDR1 SGHAT and CDR2 FQNNGV. Deletions cut 0 bases from V and 4 bases from J, with 16 bases between.

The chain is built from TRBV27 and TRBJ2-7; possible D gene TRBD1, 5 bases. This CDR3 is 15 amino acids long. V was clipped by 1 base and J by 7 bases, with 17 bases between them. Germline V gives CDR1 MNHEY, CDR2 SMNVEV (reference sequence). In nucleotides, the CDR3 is TGTGCCAGCAGTTTATTCTACCAGGTGGACACAGAGCAGTACTTC. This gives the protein CASSLFYQVDTEQYF.

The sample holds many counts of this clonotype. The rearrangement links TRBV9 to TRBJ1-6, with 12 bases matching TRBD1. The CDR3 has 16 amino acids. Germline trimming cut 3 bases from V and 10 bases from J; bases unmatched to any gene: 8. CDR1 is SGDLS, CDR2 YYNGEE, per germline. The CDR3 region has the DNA TGTGCCAGCAGCGGGGGACAGGGGGCTAACGAATCACCCCTCCACTTT. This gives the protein CASSGGQGANESPLHF.

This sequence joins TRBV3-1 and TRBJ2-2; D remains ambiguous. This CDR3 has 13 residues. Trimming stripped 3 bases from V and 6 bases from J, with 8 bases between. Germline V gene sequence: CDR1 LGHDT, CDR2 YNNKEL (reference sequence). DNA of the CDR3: TGTGCCAGCAGCCACGGTCCTCCCGGGGAGCTGTTTTTT. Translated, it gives CASSHGPPGELFF.

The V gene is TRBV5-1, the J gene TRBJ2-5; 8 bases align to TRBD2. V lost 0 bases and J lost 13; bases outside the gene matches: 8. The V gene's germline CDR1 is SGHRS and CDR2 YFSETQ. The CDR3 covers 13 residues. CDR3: CASSLVERGLAYF. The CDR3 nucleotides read TGCGCCAGCAGCTTGGTCGAGCGGGGGCTTGCGTACTTC.